This T cell receptor (beta chain) derives from a study of beta chain features in type 1 diabetes. On the study more broadly: Taken together, all samples contributed 90 million to 140 million examined sorted cells. Study-wide results and limits: Within each of all four CD4+ subsets, Type 1 diabetes patients had TCRB CDR3s that were moderately but significantly shorter. The naive, central memory and Treg TCRB repertoires looked more alike in patients than they did in healthy donors. Junctions at VDJ sites from type 1 diabetes patients had fewer insertions and more deletions.

In its sample, this clone was seen a few times. The antigen is not known. The isolated RNA, all of it, was reverse transcribed, so expressed TCRB transcripts were what got sequenced. Measured with immunoSEQ multiplex PCR; TCRdb has only the in-frame clones, and not every one. The sample comprises around 45,000 clones, approximately 40% of which are singletons, and around 0.13% rests with the top ten. The CDR3 covers 12 residues. V was pared by 3 bases and J by 5 bases, with 6 bases between. Germline CDR1 MDHEN, CDR2 SYDVKM. The receptor's source is a man aged 25 to 40 with type 1 diabetes. Sequenced material: stem cell memory CD4+ T cells from blood. The chain has TRBV28 and TRBJ2-3, with D uncertain. As DNA, the CDR3 is TGTGCCAGCAGTTTTATCGGAGATACGCAGTATTTT. It translates to CASSFIGDTQYF. The whole variable domain, remainder taken from reference TRBV28 and TRBJ2-3, is DVKVTQSSRYLVKRTGEKVFLECVQDMDHENMFWYRQDPGLGLRLIYFSYDVKMKEKGDIPEGYSVSREKKERFSLILESASTNQTSMYLCASSFIGDTQYFGPGTRLTVL.